A selection of T cell receptor beta chains follows, all from one sample in a study of blood T cell repertoires in COVID-19. Assay used: immunoSEQ multiplex PCR; TCRdb lists only in-frame clones, some missing. The table has fewer than 200,000 clones, over 70% seen once; the top ten hold 3.5% to 4%. What was sequenced was PBMCs or T cells enriched from blood (not recorded which). Receptors were obtained from a woman aged 50 to 60 in a cohort exposed to, infected with or recovered from COVID-19 (not recorded which). Both conserved end residues are part of each CDR3. D genes are given only for firm matches. Clone size is shown for a subset of rows, as once, few, many or a class of expanded clone.

CDR3 protein,CDR3 DNA,clone size,V gene,D gene,J gene
CASSYSMTSNYGYTF,TGTGCCAGCAGTTACTCCATGACAAGTAACTATGGCTACACCTTC,.,TRBV6-5,.,TRBJ1-2
CASSSSRDYPLLSTDTQYF,TGTGCCAGCAGCTCTAGCCGGGACTACCCACTTCTTAGCACAGATACGCAGTATTTT,.,TRBV7-9,TRBD2,TRBJ2-3
CASNPDGRVNYGYTF,TGTGCCAGCAACCCTGACGGGCGGGTGAACTATGGCTACACCTTC,.,TRBV13,.,TRBJ1-2
CATSDFPGGLSSTDTQYF,TGTGCCACCAGTGATTTCCCAGGAGGCCTATCTAGCACAGATACGCAGTATTTT,.,TRBV24-1,.,TRBJ2-3
CASSLSGRGETQYF,TGTGCCAGCAGTTTATCAGGACGGGGGGAGACCCAGTACTTC,.,TRBV27,.,TRBJ2-5
CASSRGQGANTEAFF,TGTGCCAGCAGCCGAGGACAGGGGGCGAACACTGAAGCTTTCTTT,.,TRBV4-2,TRBD1,TRBJ1-1
CASSTGGQETQYF,TGTGCCAGCTCCACGGGAGGCCAAGAGACCCAGTACTTC,once,TRBV18,TRBD2,TRBJ2-5
CASSFAGVWNEQFF,TGTGCCAGCAGTTTTGCGGGAGTGTGGAATGAGCAGTTCTTC,.,TRBV27,TRBD2,TRBJ2-1
CASSSQGPGELFF,TGCGCCAGCAGCTCACAGGGACCCGGGGAGCTGTTTTTT,few,TRBV5-1,.,TRBJ2-2
CASSASGRTDTQYF,TGTGCCAGCAGCGCTAGCGGCCGCACAGATACGCAGTATTTT,.,TRBV9,TRBD2,TRBJ2-3
CASSPSYKREAFF,TGTGCCAGCTCACCCTCTTACAAGAGGGAAGCTTTCTTT,few,TRBV18,.,TRBJ1-1
CASSLGGGQGYEQYF,TGTGCCAGCAGCTTAGGCGGGGGACAGGGGTACGAGCAGTACTTC,.,TRBV11-2,TRBD1,TRBJ2-7
CASSRWDRALRNTEAFF,TGCGCCAGCAGCCGGTGGGACAGGGCGCTAAGGAACACTGAAGCTTTCTTT,.,TRBV5-1,TRBD1,TRBJ1-1
CASSVGAARPIETQYF,TGTGCCAGCAGCGTAGGAGCGGCCCGACCCATAGAGACCCAGTACTTC,once,TRBV9,.,TRBJ2-5
CASSLNRQPYGAGELFF,TGTGCCAGCAGCTTAAATAGACAGCCCTATGGAGCCGGGGAGCTGTTTTTT,once,TRBV7-3,.,TRBJ2-2
CASSLPGQATEAFF,TGTGCCAGCAGTTTACCGGGACAGGCCACTGAAGCTTTCTTT,few,TRBV28,TRBD1,TRBJ1-1
CAGVNRDNTEAFF,TGTGCCGGAGTAAACAGGGACAACACTGAAGCTTTCTTT,once,TRBV6-5,.,TRBJ1-1
CASSLTYRGRTDTQYF,TGTGCCAGCAGCTTGACTTATAGGGGGCGGACAGATACGCAGTATTTT,once,TRBV5-6,TRBD1,TRBJ2-3
CASRTGGSYNEQFF,TGTGCCAGCAGAACAGGGGGCTCCTACAATGAGCAGTTCTTC,.,TRBV27,TRBD1,TRBJ2-1
CATSRATPSPTGGSEQYF,TGTGCCACCAGCAGAGCGACTCCGTCCCCGACAGGGGGGAGCGAGCAGTACTTC,.,TRBV15,TRBD1,TRBJ2-7
CASSLGGTSGSGYMGYEQFF,TGCGCCAGCAGCTTGGGAGGGACTAGCGGGAGCGGATACATGGGCTATGAGCAGTTCTTC,.,TRBV5-1,TRBD2,TRBJ2-1
CSASQYNEQFF,TGCAGTGCTTCCCAGTACAATGAGCAGTTCTTC,.,TRBV20-1,.,TRBJ2-1
CASSVGPPEGFYEQYF,TGTGCCAGCAGCGTAGGACCCCCAGAGGGCTTCTACGAGCAGTACTTC,.,TRBV9,.,TRBJ2-7
CASSPSGLDGYTF,TGTGCCAGCAGCCCGTCAGGGTTAGATGGCTACACCTTC,few,TRBV7-9,.,TRBJ1-2
CAWSTGQEIYTGELFF,TGTGCCTGGAGTACCGGACAGGAAATTTACACCGGGGAGCTGTTTTTT,.,TRBV30,TRBD1,TRBJ2-2
CASSHPTGGGTEAFF,TGCGCCAGCAGCCATCCTACCGGGGGGGGCACTGAAGCTTTCTTT,.,TRBV4-3,.,TRBJ1-1
CASSATTKDSPDTQYF,TGTGCCAGCAGCGCAACCACAAAGGACAGTCCAGATACGCAGTATTTT,.,TRBV7-9,.,TRBJ2-3
CATSDPGREMAGELFF,TGTGCCACCAGTGATCCCGGGAGGGAGATGGCCGGGGAGCTGTTTTTT,.,TRBV24-1,TRBD2,TRBJ2-2
CATSDLSVPGTQYF,TGTGCCACCAGTGATTTGTCAGTTCCGGGTACGCAGTATTTT,once,TRBV24-1,.,TRBJ2-3
CASSFGAAHQETQYF,TGTGCCAGCAGCTTCGGAGCGGCCCACCAAGAGACCCAGTACTTC,.,TRBV7-2,.,TRBJ2-5
CSLSGNNHNEQFF,TGCAGCTTGAGCGGGAACAACCACAATGAGCAGTTCTTC,.,TRBV29-1,TRBD2,TRBJ2-1
CASSHRDSSYEQYF,TGTGCCAGCAGCCACCGGGACAGCTCCTACGAGCAGTACTTC,.,TRBV3-1/TRBV3-2,TRBD1,TRBJ2-7
CASSQVRQGESEQYF,TGCGCCAGCAGCCAAGTGAGACAGGGGGAAAGCGAGCAGTACTTC,.,TRBV4-3,TRBD1,TRBJ2-7
CASRYHRDSIYF,TGTGCCAGCAGATACCACCGGGACAGCATATATTTT,.,TRBV12-3/TRBV12-4,TRBD1,TRBJ1-3
CASSQAGTGNLLFSMSPLHF,TGTGCCAGCAGCCAGGCCGGGACAGGGAATCTTCTATTTAGTATGTCACCCCTCCACTTT,.,TRBV3-1/TRBV3-2,TRBD1,TRBJ1-6
CAISSVRQTNQPQHF,TGTGCCATCAGCTCAGTAAGACAGACCAATCAGCCCCAGCATTTT,.,TRBV10-3,.,TRBJ1-5
CACRSLAVGEQYF,TGTGCCTGCCGCTCGTTAGCGGTGGGGGAGCAGTACTTC,.,TRBV30,.,TRBJ2-7
CASSLLSGLDQETQYF,TGTGCCAGCAGTTTATTATCAGGGTTGGACCAAGAGACCCAGTACTTC,.,TRBV28,.,TRBJ2-5
CASSLRGTEQYF,TGTGCCAGCAGTTTAAGAGGGACAGAGCAGTATTTT,.,TRBV27,TRBD1,TRBJ2-3
CASSQDSFGTAVYGYTF,TGTGCCAGCAGCCAAGATTCCTTTGGGACTGCAGTTTATGGCTACACCTTC,.,TRBV3-1/TRBV3-2,.,TRBJ1-2
CASSSLQEQFRRDQPQHF,TGTGCCAGCAGCTCCCTACAGGAGCAATTCCGAAGGGATCAGCCCCAGCATTTT,.,TRBV28,.,TRBJ1-5
CASSQDSNYGYTF,TGCGCCAGCAGCCAGGACAGTAACTATGGCTACACCTTC,.,TRBV5-1,.,TRBJ1-2
CASSQYYRGDYSNQPQHF,TGTGCCAGCTCACAATATTACAGGGGGGATTATAGCAATCAGCCCCAGCATTTT,.,TRBV18,TRBD1,TRBJ1-5
CASTMKETGLGNTIYF,TGTGCCAGCACCATGAAAGAGACAGGGCTAGGAAACACCATATATTTT,.,TRBV2,TRBD1,TRBJ1-3
CASSYGQGTYGYTF,TGTGCCAGTTCATACGGACAGGGGACCTATGGCTACACCTTC,.,TRBV19,TRBD1,TRBJ1-2
CASSQVVDRDDSPLHF,TGTGCCAGCAGCCAAGTGGTGGACAGGGACGATTCACCCCTCCACTTT,.,TRBV4-2,TRBD1,TRBJ1-6
CASWGSPTGELFF,TGTGCCAGCTGGGGCAGTCCCACCGGGGAGCTGTTTTTT,.,TRBV27,.,TRBJ2-2
CASSFRPGTGESEQYF,TGTGCCAGCAGTTTCAGACCCGGGACAGGGGAATCCGAGCAGTACTTC,.,TRBV6-5,TRBD1,TRBJ2-7
CASTMGRELFF,TGTGCCAGCACCATGGGGCGGGAATTGTTTTTT,.,TRBV28,.,TRBJ1-4
CASSSGQGATYEQYF,TGTGCCAGTAGTTCCGGACAGGGGGCGACCTACGAGCAGTACTTC,.,TRBV19,TRBD1,TRBJ2-7
CASSPRSSANEKLFF,TGTGCCAGCTCACCACGTAGTTCGGCTAATGAAAAACTGTTTTTT,.,TRBV18,.,TRBJ1-4
CASSARLAGEATNTGELFF,TGTGCCAGCAGCGCCCGACTAGCGGGAGAGGCGACGAACACCGGGGAGCTGTTTTTT,.,TRBV9,TRBD2,TRBJ2-2
CASSLLTGGGEKLFF,TGTGCCAGTAGTTTGTTGACAGGGGGAGGCGAAAAACTGTTTTTT,.,TRBV19,TRBD1,TRBJ1-4
CASSRDRSTEAFF,TGTGCCAGTAGTCGAGACAGGAGCACTGAAGCTTTCTTT,.,TRBV19,.,TRBJ1-1